The source of this T cell receptor (beta chain) is a study of blood T cell repertoires in COVID-19. Across the study: Acute-phase and convalescent COVID-19 samples originated in the United States, Italy and Spain. From T cells, B-cell-depleted T cells, or PBMCs came the material, which was cDNA or gDNA.

In the original workflow: Reference gene primers were amplified, and this amplification served to estimate nucleated cell counts. Here immunoSEQ multiplex PCR was the method, and the copy in TCRdb shows in-frame clones only, minus some. The V and J calls and the clone size are those of that table, but D and trimming were determined from the DNA. The sample has tens of thousands of clones, about nine tenths seen once; the top ten hold less than 7%. V was clipped by 3 bases and J by 5 bases, with 13 bases between them. From germline, CDR1 is KGHSH and CDR2 LQKENI. This CDR3 is built from 15 residues. This clone showed up just a few times.

The sequence was collected from a woman in her fifties or sixties with acute or convalescent COVID-19. Sequenced input: peripheral blood. V gene TRBV18 combines with J gene TRBJ1-4, with D maybe TRBD1 (6 bases). The CDR3 DNA is TGTGCCAGCTCACCCAAACAGGGCCCGAATGAAAAACTGTTTTTT. Translating gives CASSPKQGPNEKLFF.